This T cell receptor (beta chain) was captured by sequencing in a study of early T cells in non-severe SARS-CoV-2 infection. Unique molecular identifiers (one per individual cDNA molecule) were attached. A single record per CDR3 protein comes from TCRdb applying MiXCR to the 5' RACE reads. The sample consists of tens of thousands of distinct CDR3 sequences, around 6% of them appearing once. This clonotype was detected many times. Germline assignment: CDR1 LGHDT and CDR2 YNNKEL (reference sequence). V was pared by 0 bases and J by 1 base, with 9 bases between. This CDR3 region has 15 residues. The V gene is TRBV3-1, the J gene TRBJ2-5; D is uncertain. This sequence originates from an adult who was a healthcare worker with PCR-confirmed SARS-CoV-2 infection or an uninfected control (not recorded which). The material was whole blood, obtained at baseline. CDR3 in DNA: TGTGCCAGCAGCCAAGATGGGCGACCCCAAGAGACCCAGTACTTC. Translated: CASSQDGRPQETQYF.